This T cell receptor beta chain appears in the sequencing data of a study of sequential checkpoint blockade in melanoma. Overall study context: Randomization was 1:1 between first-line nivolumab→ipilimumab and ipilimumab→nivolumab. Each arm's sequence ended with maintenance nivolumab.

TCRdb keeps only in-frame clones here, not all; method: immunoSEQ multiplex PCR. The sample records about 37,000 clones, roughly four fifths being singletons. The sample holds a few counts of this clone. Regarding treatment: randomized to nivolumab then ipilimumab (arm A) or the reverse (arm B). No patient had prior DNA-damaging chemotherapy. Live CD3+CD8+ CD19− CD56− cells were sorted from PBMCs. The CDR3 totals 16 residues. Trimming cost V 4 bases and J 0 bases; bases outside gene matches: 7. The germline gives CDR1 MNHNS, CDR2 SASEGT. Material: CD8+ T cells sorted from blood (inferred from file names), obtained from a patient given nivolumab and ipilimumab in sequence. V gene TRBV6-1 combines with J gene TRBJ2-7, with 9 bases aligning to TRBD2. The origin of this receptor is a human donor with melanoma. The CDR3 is CASSAPSGIYSYEQYF. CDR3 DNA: TGTGCCAGCAGTGCTCCTAGCGGGATATACTCCTACGAGCAGTACTTC.